These 17 T cell receptor beta chains share one sample of origin, sequenced in a study of blood T cell repertoires in COVID-19 (dated by TCRdb to about 2020). Library generation was performed with the immunoSEQ multiplex PCR assay. This immuneACCESS table, as held by TCRdb, lists in-frame sequences with V and J called but not all clones. Of the missing ones, under half trace to an unresolved V gene in checked studies; the others have no known cause. The sample table records some 41,000 clones; 88% of these occur just once. The top ten constitute 10% to 15% of the sample. The sequencing sample was made of peripheral blood. The origin of the receptors is a man between 60 and 75 years old with active COVID-19.

This sequence joins TRBV6-5 and TRBJ1-2; TRBD1 matches at 9 bases. This CDR3 has 15 amino acids. CDR1 is MNHEY and CDR2 is SVGAGI in the germline V gene. V lost 4 bases and J lost 2; bases outside the gene matches: 5. Here the CDR3 reads CASSFRQGGNYGYTF. The CDR3 DNA reads as TGTGCCAGCAGTTTCAGACAGGGGGGGAACTATGGCTACACCTTC.

This rearrangement joins TRBV5-4 to TRBJ2-5; D perhaps matches TRBD1 (5 bases). Per the germline V gene, CDR1 is SGHNT and CDR2 is YYREEE (reference sequence). Trimming took off 1 base at V and 2 bases at J, with 12 bases between the two ends. This CDR3 spans 15 amino acids. The CDR3 reads CASSLTWGHQETQYF. DNA for the CDR3: TGTGCCAGCAGCTTGACATGGGGCCATCAAGAGACCCAGTACTTC.

Only a few counts were recorded for this clone. This CDR3 reads CASSSVSGRALTDTQYF. The DNA for the CDR3 is TGTGCCAGTAGTTCGGTTAGCGGGAGGGCCTTAACAGATACGCAGTATTTT. V is TRBV19 and J is TRBJ2-3, with 11 bases that match TRBD2. Trimming removed 5 bases from V and 3 bases from J; junction bases left unmatched: 10. Looked up from germline, CDR1 is LNHDA and CDR2 is SQIVND (reference sequence). CDR3 length: 17 amino acids.

J is TRBJ2-7 and V is TRBV7-2; 9 positions match TRBD2. The V gene's germline CDR1 is SGHTA and CDR2 FQGNSA. The V gene end was trimmed by 3 bases and the J gene end by 0 bases; junction bases not matched to a gene: 15. The CDR3 consists of 19 residues. The CDR3 nucleotides are TGTGCCAGCAGCTTTACCGTTGGCCGTGCGGGAGGGCCCTCCTACGAGCAGTACTTC. Translated, it gives CASSFTVGRAGGPSYEQYF.

V is TRBV28 and J is TRBJ2-7; D remains ambiguous. The CDR3 totals 14 residues. The germline CDR1 and CDR2 sequences are MDHEN and SYDVKM. V lost 2 bases to trimming and J lost 6 bases, with 14 bases between them. Here the CDR3 reads CASSLINPGPEQYF. Here the CDR3 DNA reads TGTGCCAGCAGTTTAATCAACCCAGGCCCCGAGCAGTACTTC. The entire variable domain, with the rest obtained from reference TRBV28 and TRBJ2-7, is as follows: DVKVTQSSRYLVKRTGEKVFLECVQDMDHENMFWYRQDPGLGLRLIYFSYDVKMKEKGDIPEGYSVSREKKERFSLILESASTNQTSMYLCASSLINPGPEQYFGPGTRLTVT.

This clone was seen just once. The CDR3 DNA follows: TGTGCCAGCAGACGTAAGACAGGGGAGCAGCTTTACCCTTATGGCTACACCTTC. It yields the protein CASRRKTGEQLYPYGYTF. This sequence joins TRBV2 and TRBJ1-2; 8 bases map to TRBD1. The trim removed 6 bases at V and 5 bases at J, leaving 20 bases unmatched. The CDR3 is 18 residues long. CDR1 is SNHLY, CDR2 FYNNEI, per germline.

The CDR3 protein is CSVEGPVRSSEAFF. As DNA, the CDR3 is TGCAGCGTTGAGGGGCCAGTTCGTTCATCGGAAGCTTTCTTT. V gene TRBV29-1 combines with J gene TRBJ1-1, with a possible D match to TRBD1 (5 bases). V was shortened by 3 bases and J by 8 bases, with 19 bases between the two germline ends. CDR1 and CDR2 from the germline V gene are SQVTM and ANQGSEA. CDR3 size: 14 residues.

V usage is TRBV5-6 and J usage is TRBJ2-5; 12 bases agree with TRBD2. The CDR3 is 17 amino acids. Looked up from germline, CDR1 is SGHDT and CDR2 is YYEEEE. V lost 5 bases and J lost 0; bases outside the gene matches: 8. The chain's CDR3 is CASSRGLAGGNQETQYF. In DNA, the CDR3 is TGTGCCAGCAGTCGGGGGCTAGCGGGAGGGAACCAAGAGACCCAGTACTTC.

The V call is TRBV5-1, the J call TRBJ2-7; the D gene is possibly TRBD2 (6 bases). Germline assignment: CDR1 SGHRS and CDR2 YFSETQ. Trimming shortened V by 5 bases and J by 4 bases, and 28 bases separated the two germline ends. This CDR3 has 18 residues. CDR3 DNA: TGCGCCAGCAGGCCAGCTAGGGACGGACTACCTGGGCATTACGAGCAGTACTTC. Translation gives CASRPARDGLPGHYEQYF.

The rearrangement links TRBV6-1 to TRBJ1-1; D is perhaps TRBD1 (6 bases). V lost 3 bases and J 1 base, leaving 9 bases between the germline ends. The CDR3 is 14 amino acids. Germline loops: CDR1 MNHNS, CDR2 SASEGT. CDR3 in DNA: TGTGCCAGCAGTGACAGGGGAGCGAACACTGAAGCTTTCTTT. This translates into CASSDRGANTEAFF.

This rearrangement joins TRBV5-5 to TRBJ1-4; the D gene is possibly TRBD1 (5 bases). This CDR3 region has 14 residues. Between the trimmed V and J ends, which lost 5 bases and 3 bases, there was a span of 11 bases. CDR1 SGHKS and CDR2 YYEKEE come from the germline V gene (reference sequence). CDR3 residues: CASSYGQPNEKLFF. The CDR3 coding sequence is TGTGCCAGCAGTTATGGACAACCTAATGAAAAACTGTTTTTT.

Here the CDR3 DNA reads TGTGCCAGTACCTCCACCCTGGGCCGACGCCTTGGAAATGAGCAGTTCTTC. Amino acid sequence: CASTSTLGRRLGNEQFF. This chain joins TRBV19 and TRBJ2-1; D ambiguous. CDR3 length equals 17 residues. Germline V gene data show CDR1 as LNHDA and CDR2 as SQIVND (reference sequence). V lost 7 bases to trimming and J lost 7 bases, with 26 bases between them.

V is TRBV4-1 and J is TRBJ2-3; 8 bases match TRBD2. Germline CDR1 is MGHRA and CDR2 is YSYEKL. V gave up 2 bases and J gave up 4 bases; unmatched junction bases: 8. CDR3 length: 16 residues. DNA for the CDR3: TGCGCCAGCAGCCAACTTCGAGTAGCGGGACCAGATACGCAGTATTTT. Amino acids: CASSQLRVAGPDTQYF.

This clone has only a few counts. The chain uses TRBV7-9 and TRBJ2-5, with TRBD2 as a possible D gene (7 bases). The V and J ends lost 5 bases and 2 bases respectively, with 18 bases between them. The CDR3 is 16 residues long. Looked up from germline, CDR1 is SEHNR and CDR2 is FQNEAQ (reference sequence). This CDR3 is CASSPHRAGGQETQYF. CDR3 coding DNA: TGTGCCAGCAGCCCTCACAGGGCCGGGGGGCAAGAGACCCAGTACTTC. Full variable domain (outside the CDR3, taken from reference TRBV7-9 and TRBJ2-5): DTGVSQNPRHKITKRGQNVTFRCDPISEHNRLYWYRQTLGQGPEFLTYFQNEAQLEKSRLLSDRFSAERPKGSFSTLEIQRTEQGDSAMYLCASSPHRAGGQETQYFGPGTRLLVL.

V is TRBV5-1 and J is TRBJ2-2; D is undetermined. Trimming cost V 2 bases and J 8 bases, with 13 bases left between them. This CDR3 has 14 amino acids. Germline assignment: CDR1 SGHRS and CDR2 YFSETQ. DNA for the CDR3: TGCGCCAGCAGCTTCTTAAGCCGGAGTGGGGAGCTGTTTTTT. Its protein is CASSFLSRSGELFF.

This chain links TRBV6-5 with TRBJ2-7; D perhaps matches TRBD2 (5 bases). Germline V gene lookup returns CDR1 MNHEY and CDR2 SVGAGI. Trimming shortened V by 11 bases and J by 4 bases, and 15 bases separated the two germline ends. There are 12 residues in the CDR3. This CDR3 is CAAQTTSYEQYF. The DNA of the CDR3 is TGTGCCGCCCAGACTACCTCATACGAGCAGTACTTC.

The V and J genes are TRBV11-2 and TRBJ2-6; the D gene is possibly TRBD1 (7 bases). The V gene lost 5 bases and the J gene lost 2 bases, with 22 bases spanning the gap. Germline values: CDR1 SGHAT, CDR2 FQNNGV. This CDR3 has 19 amino acids. This CDR3 reads CASSHPLNRGGAGANVLTF. The DNA for the CDR3 is TGTGCCAGCAGCCACCCCCTTAACAGGGGAGGAGCTGGGGCCAACGTCCTGACTTTC.